This T cell receptor beta chain was identified during a study of T cells expressing NK-cell markers. Germline values: CDR1 MNHEY, CDR2 SVGEGT. The CDR3 runs to 14 residues. This clonotype is deemed medium-sized (0.01 to 0.1%) by its frequency. TCRdb reprocessed the 5' RACE reads, keeping one entry per CDR3 protein, no DNA. In total, the table holds about 3,000 distinct CDR3 sequences. The sequencing sample was made of blood T cells: a sorted CD56 or NKG2C T cell subset, CD4+ or CD8+ T cells, or bulk PBMC T cells (not recorded which). V and J are TRBV6-2 or TRBV6-3 and TRBJ2-1; as DNA is missing, the TRBD1 call by TCRdb cannot be tested. This receptor was obtained from a woman under 30 in good health. The CDR3 spells CASSGGSSYNEQFF.